This TCR beta chain stems from a study of identical twins. In this sample, this clonotype turned up a few times. TCRdb reprocessed the 5' RACE reads via MiXCR and lists one record per CDR3 protein. The table lists roughly 720,000 distinct CDR3 sequences, about 20% of them singletons. Trimming removed 9 bases from V and 1 base from J, with 8 bases in between. Per germline, CDR1 KGHDR and CDR2 SFDVKD. The CDR3 has 13 amino acids. This sample was also put to use in a study of T cells expressing NK-cell markers. From that second work: Just one sequenced donor of eight was HCMV-seronegative, while seven were seropositive. A range of about 1.0-7.5% of CD8+ T cells consisted of dominant NKG2C+ clonotypes in 6 or 7 donors.

The material sequenced was PBMCs. The chain uses TRBV24-1 and TRBJ2-2; D perhaps matches TRBD2 (6 bases). This receptor was obtained from a young woman in good health. DNA for the CDR3: TGTGCCACCGGGGGGAGGAACACCGGGGAGCTGTTTTTT. It codes for CATGGRNTGELFF.